These 2 T cell receptor beta chains were sequenced from one sample in a study of blood T cell repertoires in COVID-19. Sequencing used immunoSEQ multiplex PCR; TCRdb keeps in-frame clones, though not all of them. The sample shows 60,000 to 85,000 clones, 65% to 90% of them seen only once. The sample comprised peripheral blood. The receptors originated from a man at least 80 years old with acute or convalescent COVID-19.

This clone was seen a single time. The genes are TRBV7-2 and TRBJ2-1, with 9 positions matching TRBD1. The CDR3 is made up of 16 amino acids. The germline gives CDR1 SGHTA, CDR2 FQGNSA. V trimming: 1 base; J trimming: 9 bases; junction bases outside the gene matches: 10. The DNA for the CDR3 is TGTGCCAGCAGCTTAGTTGGGACAGGGAAAGCCGGTGAGCAGTTCTTC. This translates into CASSLVGTGKAGEQFF.

The V gene is TRBV30, the J gene TRBJ1-2; 8 bases are a match to TRBD1. The V gene end was trimmed by 2 bases and the J gene end by 4 bases; junction bases not matched to a gene: 3. The CDR3 runs 13 residues. CDR1 is GTSNPN and CDR2 is SVGIG in the germline V gene (reference sequence). The CDR3 nucleotides are TGTGCCTGGAGTATAACAGGGGGCTATGGCTACACCTTC. Protein: CAWSITGGYGYTF. The entire variable domain, with the rest obtained from reference TRBV30 and TRBJ1-2, is as follows: SQTIHQWPATLVQPVGSPLSLECTVEGTSNPNLYWYRQAAGRGLQLLFYSVGIGQISSEVPQNLSASRPQDRQFILSSKKLLLSDSGFYLCAWSITGGYGYTFGSGTRLTVV.